These 25 T cell receptor beta chains were sequenced from one sample in a study of early T cells in non-severe SARS-CoV-2 infection. TCRdb called the 5' RACE reads again in MiXCR, with one record for every CDR3 protein. The sample lists some 70,000 distinct CDR3 sequences; roughly 10% were seen once. Sequenced material: whole blood. These receptors came from an adult who was a healthcare worker with PCR-confirmed SARS-CoV-2 infection or an uninfected control (not recorded which).

This clonotype came up many times. The J gene is TRBJ1-1, the V gene TRBV29-1; TRBD1 matches at 7 bases. This CDR3 has 14 amino acids. From germline, CDR1 is SQVTM and CDR2 ANQGSEA. V shed 4 bases, J shed 0 bases, and the junction held 5 bases outside the gene matches. The CDR3 loop is CSVGSGGVNTEAFF. The CDR3 bases are TGCAGCGTTGGGTCAGGGGGAGTGAACACTGAAGCTTTCTTT.

At least ten counts were recorded for this clonotype. The V and J genes are TRBV6-9 and TRBJ2-5; possibly TRBD1 for D (5 bases). The CDR3 is 16 residues long. Trimming shortened V by 4 bases and J by 4 bases, and 19 bases separated the two germline ends. Germline assignment: CDR1 MNHGY and CDR2 SVAAGI. The DNA for the CDR3 is TGTGCCAGCAGTTCCCCAGGGTGGCCCCTTCGAGAGACCCAGTACTTC. Its protein is CASSSPGWPLRETQYF.

The rearrangement links TRBV7-3 to TRBJ2-3; D is possibly TRBD2 (5 bases). From germline, CDR1 is SGHTA and CDR2 FQGTGA. Trimming took off 4 bases at V and 4 bases at J, with 24 bases between the two ends. CDR3 length: 18 residues. The CDR3 spells CASSYLEALALRPDTQYF. CDR3 coding DNA: TGTGCCAGCAGCTACCTAGAGGCGCTAGCTCTTCGCCCAGATACGCAGTATTTT.

This clonotype was seen more than once but under ten times. V and J are TRBV18 and TRBJ2-1, with D unclear. Germline V gene sequence: CDR1 KGHSH, CDR2 LQKENI. The CDR3 covers 13 residues. V was trimmed by 3 bases and J by 5 bases, leaving 8 bases between them. CDR3 residues: CASSPSANNEQFF. The DNA of the CDR3 is TGTGCCAGCTCACCTAGTGCCAACAATGAGCAGTTCTTC.

V gene TRBV3-1 combines with J gene TRBJ2-7, with 9 positions matching TRBD1. This CDR3 has 15 residues. With 4 bases clipped from V and 7 bases from J, the junction kept 11 bases outside the gene matches. Germline loops: CDR1 LGHDT, CDR2 YNNKEL (reference sequence). Here the CDR3 DNA reads TGTGCCAGCAGCCTTCCGGGACAGGGAACGGGGGAGCAGTACTTC. Residues: CASSLPGQGTGEQYF.

A few counts support this clonotype. The chain couples TRBV7-8 to TRBJ2-1; no clear D gene. Germline lookup yields CDR1 SGHVS and CDR2 FQNEAQ. The CDR3 is 15 residues long. Between the trimmed V and J ends, which lost 1 base and 2 bases, there was a span of 9 bases. In DNA, the CDR3 is TGTGCCAGCAGCTTAGGCGTCCAAACCTACAATGAGCAGTTCTTC. Its translation is CASSLGVQTYNEQFF. The full variable domain, with the rest looked up from reference TRBV7-8 and TRBJ2-1, is GAGVSQSPRYKVAKRGQDVALRCDPISGHVSLFWYQQALGQGPEFLTYFQNEAQLDKSGLPSDRFFAERPEGSVSTLKIQRTQQEDSAVYLCASSLGVQTYNEQFFGPGTRLTVL.

This clonotype has only a few counts. CDR3 bases: TGTGCCAGCAGCTACCGACAGGACTACGAGCAGTACTTC. Translation: CASSYRQDYEQYF. The V and J genes are TRBV7-6 and TRBJ2-7, with D maybe TRBD1 (6 bases). With 4 bases removed from V and 3 bases from J, the gap between germline ends came to 10 bases. Germline CDR1 reads SGHVS; CDR2 reads FNYEAQ. CDR3 length: 13 amino acids.

The gene calls are TRBV6-6 and TRBJ2-7; TRBD1 agrees at 7 bases. Germline-derived CDR1 and CDR2 are MNHNY and SVGAGI (reference sequence). V trimming: 1 base; J trimming: 5 bases; junction bases outside the gene matches: 5. The CDR3 is made up of 14 amino acids. The CDR3 loop reads CASSYLAGGHEQYF. CDR3 DNA: TGTGCCAGCAGTTACTTGGCAGGGGGTCACGAGCAGTACTTC.

This sequence joins TRBV7-9 and TRBJ1-4, with D possibly being TRBD1 (6 bases). CDR3 length: 12 amino acids. The germline gives CDR1 SEHNR, CDR2 FQNEAQ (reference sequence). The ends were cut back, 5 bases at V and 8 bases at J, with 9 bases in the middle. In DNA, the CDR3 is TGTGCCAGCAGCCCAGACAGGGAAAAACTGTTTTTT. Protein sequence: CASSPDREKLFF.

This clonotype has ten or more counts. The gene calls are TRBV29-1 and TRBJ1-2, with D maybe TRBD1 (6 bases). The germline CDR1 and CDR2 sequences are SQVTM and ANQGSEA. The CDR3 has 12 residues. The V and J ends lost 5 bases and 4 bases respectively, with 11 bases between them. CDR3: CSVRTEGYGYTF. The CDR3 nucleotides are TGCAGCGTTCGGACAGAGGGCTATGGCTACACCTTC.

This clonotype was seen ten or more times. This chain uses TRBV11-2 with TRBJ2-3; TRBD1 aligns across 9 bases. V trimming: 5 bases; J trimming: 15 bases; junction bases outside the gene matches: 12. The CDR3 totals 13 residues. CDR1 is SGHAT, CDR2 FQNNGV, per germline. The CDR3 sequence: CASSPMSGTGKYF. CDR3 nucleotide sequence: TGTGCCAGCAGCCCGATGTCCGGGACAGGGAAATATTTT.

This clonotype came up many times. The chain recombines TRBV5-1 with TRBJ2-3; 11 bases fit TRBD2. Germline assignment: CDR1 SGHRS and CDR2 YFSETQ. With V trimmed by 4 bases and J by 4 bases, 5 bases remained unmatched. The CDR3 spans 15 residues. CDR3 protein: CASSPGLAGPDTQYF. CDR3 in DNA: TGCGCCAGCAGCCCAGGACTAGCGGGCCCAGATACGCAGTATTTT.

The chain couples TRBV29-1 to TRBJ2-1, with TRBD2 identical over 10 bases. Per the germline V gene, CDR1 is SQVTM and CDR2 is ANQGSEA. With 4 bases clipped from V and 8 bases from J, the junction kept 8 bases outside the gene matches. The CDR3 totals 14 residues. DNA for the CDR3: TGCAGCGTTGTTCTAGCGGGAGTCATGGATGAGCAGTTCTTC. Translation gives CSVVLAGVMDEQFF.

V gene TRBV7-2 combines with J gene TRBJ2-1, with no clear D. Germline-derived CDR1 and CDR2 are SGHTA and FQGNSA. V shed 2 bases and J shed 8 bases, with 7 bases lying between them. The CDR3 consists of 12 residues. This CDR3 is CASSLFQDEQFF. The CDR3 DNA follows: TGTGCCAGCAGCTTATTTCAGGATGAGCAGTTCTTC.

This clonotype was observed at least ten times. This chain uses TRBV2 with TRBJ2-5; tentatively, D is TRBD1 (6 bases). The CDR3 runs to 14 residues. The germline V and J ends were trimmed by 7 bases and 0 bases, with 12 bases remaining between them. Germline V gene lookup returns CDR1 SNHLY and CDR2 FYNNEI. CDR3 sequence (DNA): TGTGCCAGCACCCCTGGGACATACCAAGAGACCCAGTACTTC. This encodes CASTPGTYQETQYF.

Ten or more counts support this clonotype. This chain connects TRBV6-5 to TRBJ2-7; 10 bases line up with TRBD1. Germline V gene lookup returns CDR1 MNHEY and CDR2 SVGAGI. V was pared by 7 bases and J by 2 bases, with 8 bases of the junction left unmatched. The CDR3 sequence is 15 residues long. The DNA of the CDR3 is TGTGCCAGCACCGCCCGGGACAGGGGTACCTACGAGCAGTACTTC. This sequence encodes CASTARDRGTYEQYF.

The CDR3: CASSLTSGGAYEQYF. CDR3 nucleotide sequence: TGTGCCAGCAGTTTGACTAGCGGGGGTGCCTACGAGCAGTACTTC. The chain recombines TRBV6-2 or TRBV6-3 with TRBJ2-7; 12 bases line up with TRBD2. This CDR3 region has 15 residues. The trim removed 4 bases at V and 2 bases at J, leaving 3 bases unmatched. CDR1 is MNHEY, CDR2 SVGEGT, per germline.

Many counts were recorded for this clonotype. The chain uses TRBV29-1 and TRBJ2-3; a weak D match, TRBD1 (6 bases). The CDR3 loop spans 10 amino acids. Trimming removed 6 bases at V and 9 bases at J, with 10 bases between. Germline values: CDR1 SQVTM, CDR2 ANQGSEA. CDR3 DNA sequence: TGCAGCGTCACAAGGGGGACGCAGTATTTT. Its protein product is CSVTRGTQYF.

The V call is TRBV4-3, the J call TRBJ2-2; no definite D call. The CDR3 extends over 16 amino acids. V was shortened by 0 bases and J by 1 base, with 9 bases between the two germline ends. From germline, CDR1 is LGHNA and CDR2 YSLEER. The CDR3 DNA reads TGCGCCAGCAGCCAAGACCCCCCAGGGAACACCGGGGAGCTGTTTTTT. As protein: CASSQDPPGNTGELFF.

This clonotype was found many times. The rearrangement links TRBV12-3 or TRBV12-4 to TRBJ1-4; no reliable D call. V dropped 3 bases and J dropped 0 bases, with 8 bases sitting between them. The length of the CDR3 is 15 residues. The CDR3 nucleotides read TGTGCCAGCAGTTTTCAGGCCTCAACTAATGAAAAACTGTTTTTT. Protein product: CASSFQASTNEKLFF.

This clonotype showed up many times. The chain uses TRBV2 and TRBJ2-1, with no clear D. Trimming took 5 bases from V and 8 from J, leaving 13 bases between them. The CDR3 runs to 13 residues. Germline V gene data show CDR1 as SNHLY and CDR2 as FYNNEI. Written as DNA, the CDR3 is TGTGCCAGCAGTCGGCGCCCTCCGGATGAGCAGTTCTTC. This gives the protein CASSRRPPDEQFF.

This chain connects TRBV10-3 to TRBJ2-7, with unresolved D. Germline assignment: CDR1 ENHRY and CDR2 SYGVKD. CDR3 length: 12 amino acids. V was shortened by 9 bases and J by 1 base, with 10 bases between the two germline ends. CDR3 nucleotides: TGTGCCATAGGAAGGGTTTCCTACGAGCAGTACTTC. This codes for CAIGRVSYEQYF.

This clonotype appeared a few times. The chain is built from TRBV4-1 and TRBJ1-5; D call uncertain. The CDR3 covers 15 residues. Germline loops: CDR1 MGHRA, CDR2 YSYEKL. The ends were cut back, 4 bases at V and 3 bases at J, with 13 bases in the middle. This chain's CDR3 is CASSLTAGVNQPQHF. In DNA, the CDR3 is TGCGCCAGCAGCCTCACAGCAGGAGTCAATCAGCCCCAGCATTTT.

This clonotype was seen many times. The V gene is TRBV19, the J gene TRBJ1-5; possibly TRBD1 for D (6 bases). Trimming took off 7 bases at V and 4 bases at J, with 11 bases between the two ends. CDR1 LNHDA and CDR2 SQIVND come from the germline V gene (reference sequence). This CDR3 contains 13 residues. The DNA for the CDR3 is TGTGCCAGTAATGTGAGGGGGAATCAGCCCCAGCATTTT. Translated, it gives CASNVRGNQPQHF.

This chain joins TRBV28 and TRBJ2-7, with D perhaps TRBD1 (5 bases). V shed 6 bases and J shed 7 bases, with 10 bases lying between them. CDR3 size: 11 residues. Looked up from germline, CDR1 is MDHEN and CDR2 is SYDVKM. The DNA for the CDR3 is TGTGCCAGCAGCCAGGGATGGGAGCAGTACTTC. This sequence encodes CASSQGWEQYF.